The rows below give T cell receptor beta chains drawn from one sample of a study of blood T cells in healthy people across ages. TCRdb re-analysed the 5' RACE reads in MiXCR, keeping a single row per CDR3 protein. This sample yields almost 1 million distinct CDR3 sequences, of which just over 50% are seen a single time; about 20% belongs to the top ten. The specimen sequenced was blood. The receptors were sampled from an older woman in good health. Each CDR3 is given with its conserved first and last residue. A D gene is named only where the DNA matches it firmly. The listing skips clone size in some rows; elsewhere it reads once, few, many or a size class.

v_gene,j_gene,d_gene,abundance,CDR3aa,CDR3nt
TRBV12-3/TRBV12-4,TRBJ2-3,.,.,CANSSTYLTDTQYF,TGTGCCAACAGTTCCACCTACCTCACAGATACGCAGTATTTT
TRBV7-3,TRBJ2-3,TRBD2,.,CASSLRLAGTPDTQYF,TGTGCCAGCAGCTTACGACTAGCGGGAACCCCGGATACGCAGTATTTT
TRBV6-6,TRBJ2-5,.,.,CASSHQRETQYF,TGTGCCAGCAGTCACCAACGAGAGACCCAGTACTTC
TRBV11-2,TRBJ2-5,TRBD2,.,CASSKLAGVALNEPYF,TGTGCCAGCAGCAAACTAGCGGGAGTGGCATTGAATGAGCCGTACTTC
TRBV12-3/TRBV12-4,TRBJ2-5,.,.,CASSQTGRGSGFETQYF,TGTGCCAGCAGCCAGACAGGCCGCGGGAGTGGTTTTGAGACCCAGTACTTC
TRBV29-1,TRBJ1-1,.,.,CSALTVDTEAFF,TGCAGCGCCTTGACAGTCGACACTGAAGCTTTCTTT
TRBV9,TRBJ1-4,.,.,CASTSSGAPEEKLFF,TGTGCCAGCACCTCCAGCGGGGCTCCGGAGGAAAAACTGTTTTTT
TRBV6-2/TRBV6-3,TRBJ2-5,TRBD2,.,CASSYGTSAKVQYF,TGTGCCAGCAGTTACGGGACTAGCGCCAAAGTTCAGTACTTC
TRBV7-2,TRBJ2-7,.,.,CASSLRPSSYEQYF,TGTGCCAGCAGCTTAAGGCCGAGCTCCTACGAGCAGTACTTC
TRBV3-1,TRBJ2-1,TRBD1,.,CASSKDRGYEQFF,TGTGCCAGCAGCAAAGACAGGGGTTATGAGCAGTTCTTC
TRBV6-1,TRBJ2-2,TRBD2,.,CAGQREFGELFF,TGTGCCGGACAGCGGGAGTTCGGGGAGCTGTTTTTT
TRBV30,TRBJ1-1,.,.,CAWSAERATTEAFF,TGTGCCTGGAGTGCGGAACGGGCGACCACTGAAGCTTTCTTT
TRBV3-1,TRBJ2-1,TRBD1,.,CASSPQLTGNNEQFF,TGTGCCAGCAGCCCTCAATTGACAGGGAACAATGAGCAGTTCTTC
TRBV12-3/TRBV12-4,TRBJ1-4,TRBD1,few,CASSPRQGATNEKLFF,TGTGCCAGCAGTCCCCGACAGGGGGCAACTAATGAAAAACTGTTTTTT
TRBV9,TRBJ1-1,TRBD1,.,CASSVEGQPNTEAFF,TGTGCCAGCAGCGTAGAGGGACAGCCGAACACTGAAGCTTTCTTT
TRBV27,TRBJ1-2,TRBD1,once,CASSDRGRGYTF,TGTGCCAGCAGCGACAGGGGTCGAGGCTACACCTTC
TRBV5-1,TRBJ2-1,TRBD2,.,CASTKTSGSSYNGQFF,TGCGCCAGCACCAAAACTAGCGGGAGCTCCTACAATGGGCAGTTCTTC